The next 24 T cell receptor beta chains were all read from a single sample in a study of cytomegalovirus exposure and HLA in healthy donors. Primers: 60 Vbeta forward and 13 Jbeta reverse. Generated by immunoSEQ multiplex PCR, the TCRdb table keeps only in-frame clones and is missing some. The data show 150,000 to 200,000 clones, 80% seen once. Sequenced: PBMCs. Source of these receptors: a young man in good health and CMV-seropositive.

The rearrangement links TRBV2 to TRBJ1-1; no definite D call. The germline V gene encodes CDR1 SNHLY and CDR2 FYNNEI. V lost 7 bases and J lost 0, with 12 bases in between. This CDR3 spans 14 amino acids. CDR3 sequence: CASTLESVNTEAFF. The CDR3 nucleotides read TGTGCCAGCACCCTCGAGTCCGTGAACACTGAAGCTTTCTTT.

The rearrangement links TRBV29-1 to TRBJ1-2; the D gene is possibly TRBD1 (6 bases). V gave up 6 bases and J gave up 1 base, with 18 bases separating them. CDR1 SQVTM and CDR2 ANQGSEA come from the germline V gene. The CDR3 extends over 15 amino acids. CDR3 DNA sequence: TGCAGCGTCAATGAAGCGGGACACCGTAACTATGGCTACACCTTC. This encodes CSVNEAGHRNYGYTF.

With regard to this clone: Germline is not matched at one junction end, which may reflect a read error. V is TRBV7-9 and J is TRBJ1-5; D possibly corresponds to TRBD1 (6 bases). This CDR3 is 16 amino acids long. Germline V lookup: CDR1 SEHNR, CDR2 FQNEAQ (reference sequence). CDR3 residues: CASSVAGPRGEQPQHF. Here the CDR3 DNA reads TGTGCCAGCAGCGTAGCTGGCCCCAGGGGAGAGCAGCCCCAGCATTTT.

The rearrangement links TRBV18 to TRBJ2-4; 12 bases are shared with TRBD1. From germline, CDR1 is KGHSH and CDR2 LQKENI. CDR3 length: 15 amino acids. With 0 bases clipped from V and 12 bases from J, the junction kept 6 bases outside the gene matches. In nucleotides, the CDR3 is TGTGCCAGCTCACCACCGTTGGGACAGGGGGCCCATCAGTACTTC. It codes for CASSPPLGQGAHQYF.

V gene TRBV28 combines with J gene TRBJ1-4, with TRBD1 identical over 8 bases. CDR3 length: 16 residues. The ends lost 6 bases at V and 7 bases at J; junction bases unmatched: 13. Germline V CDR1 and CDR2: MDHEN, SYDVKM. The CDR3 bases are TGTGCCAGCAGGATTGGGGGGACAGGATATAGTGAAAAACTGTTTTTT. Translation: CASRIGGTGYSEKLFF.

The V call is TRBV28, the J call TRBJ1-3, with 9 positions matching TRBD1. In germline, CDR1 is MDHEN, CDR2 SYDVKM. CDR3 length: 17 residues. V dropped 2 bases and J dropped 0; count of bases not matched to a gene: 5. The CDR3 sequence: CASSLRTGAFSGNTIYF. For the CDR3, the DNA is TGTGCCAGCAGTTTAAGGACAGGGGCATTCTCTGGAAACACCATATATTTT.

This clone was counted only a few times. The chain employs TRBV4-2 and TRBJ2-3, with a weak D call TRBD2 (6 bases). The germline CDR1 and CDR2 sequences are LGHNA and YNFKEQ. The ends were cut back, 6 bases at V and 0 bases at J, with 13 bases in the middle. CDR3 length: 15 amino acids. The CDR3 nucleotides read TGTGCCAGCAGGGCTAGTGGGGGGAGCACAGATACGCAGTATTTT. Translated: CASRASGGSTDTQYF.

V gene TRBV28 combines with J gene TRBJ2-7; 10 nucleotides agree with TRBD1. The CDR3 sequence is 15 residues long. Germline-derived CDR1 and CDR2 are MDHEN and SYDVKM. The V segment lost 5 bases and the J segment 4 bases; nucleotides outside the gene matches: 8. DNA of the CDR3: TGTGCCAGCAGTCCCGGACCGGGACAGGGGTACGAGCAGTACTTC. Residues: CASSPGPGQGYEQYF.

The V gene is TRBV5-6, the J gene TRBJ2-3; 7 bases line up with TRBD2. Germline assignment: CDR1 SGHDT and CDR2 YYEEEE. The CDR3 extends over 14 amino acids. After removal of 2 bases from V and 2 bases from J, the junction contained 2 bases not matched to a gene. CDR3 sequence: CASSFRGDTDTQYF. For the CDR3, the DNA is TGTGCCAGCAGCTTTCGGGGGGACACAGATACGCAGTATTTT.

The chain carries TRBV5-5 and TRBJ1-2; the D is unclear. The CDR3 is made up of 13 amino acids. The V end was cut by 1 base, the J end by 4 bases, with 8 bases between. Per germline, CDR1 SGHKS and CDR2 YYEKEE (reference sequence). CDR3 DNA sequence: TGTGCCAGCAGCTTGATGCAACTCTATGGCTACACCTTC. Translation gives CASSLMQLYGYTF.

The chain joins TRBV2 to TRBJ1-3; perhaps TRBD1 as D (6 bases). Germline V CDR1 and CDR2: SNHLY, FYNNEI. Trimming pared 6 bases from V and 4 bases from J, leaving 16 bases between. The CDR3 consists of 15 residues. Written as DNA, the CDR3 is TGTGCCAGCAGCGCTACAGGGAGTTTGGGAAACACCATATATTTT. The encoded protein is CASSATGSLGNTIYF.

V and J are TRBV6-1 and TRBJ2-3; no definite D call. The germline V gene has CDR1 MNHNS and CDR2 SASEGT. This CDR3 spans 13 amino acids. V dropped 6 bases and J dropped 6 bases, with 13 bases sitting between them. CDR3 protein: CASRLLMQDTQYF. The CDR3 nucleotides are TGTGCCAGCAGACTACTTATGCAGGATACGCAGTATTTT.

The V and J genes are TRBV2 and TRBJ2-3; 8 positions agree with TRBD1. The junction had 4 bases not matched to a gene; V was cut back by 6 bases and J by 2 bases. This CDR3 has 14 residues. CDR1 is SNHLY, CDR2 FYNNEI, per germline. CDR3 DNA: TGTGCCAGCAGGCGGACAGGGCCCACAGATACGCAGTATTTT. Residues: CASRRTGPTDTQYF. The full variable domain, its missing parts supplied by reference TRBV2 and TRBJ2-3, is EPEVTQTPSHQVTQMGQEVILRCVPISNHLYFYWYRQILGQKVEFLVSFYNNEISEKSEIFDDQFSVERPDGSNFTLKIRSTKLEDSAMYFCASRRTGPTDTQYFGPGTRLTVL.

This clone was observed a few times. The CDR3 DNA is TGTGCCAGCAGTGACTCCCAGGACACAGATACGCAGTATTTT. It is translated as CASSDSQDTDTQYF. The chain combines TRBV6-4 with TRBJ2-3; no reliable D call. The CDR3 is 14 residues long. CDR1 and CDR2 (germline): MRHNA, SNTAGT. Trimming removed 0 bases from V and 2 bases from J, with 6 bases in between.

CDR3 nucleotides: TGTGCCAGTCGTAAACAGGGGAATAGCAATCAGCCCCAGCATTTT. This translates into CASRKQGNSNQPQHF. V gene TRBV6-5 combines with J gene TRBJ1-5; 7 nucleotides align to TRBD1. The germline V gene has CDR1 MNHEY and CDR2 SVGAGI. This CDR3 is built from 15 residues. V was pared by 9 bases and J by 0 bases, with 8 bases of the junction left unmatched.

The sample holds a few counts of this clone. The V gene is TRBV4-1, the J gene TRBJ1-5; D might be TRBD1 (6 bases). The CDR3 loop spans 15 amino acids. Looked up from germline, CDR1 is MGHRA and CDR2 is YSYEKL. Trimming left V 4 bases short and J 6 bases short, with 16 bases between. CDR3: CASSPNAQGIQPQHF. As DNA, the CDR3 is TGCGCCAGCAGCCCTAACGCCCAGGGGATTCAGCCCCAGCATTTT.

This chain connects TRBV5-6 to TRBJ1-1; a possible D gene is TRBD1 (5 bases). Germline CDR1 is SGHDT and CDR2 is YYEEEE. V lost 0 bases and J lost 4, with 10 bases in between. The CDR3 runs 14 residues. The CDR3: CASSLAAGSTEAFF. The CDR3 coding sequence is TGTGCCAGCAGCTTGGCGGCAGGGTCCACTGAAGCTTTCTTT.

V gene TRBV27 combines with J gene TRBJ2-7, with D hard to call. Looked up from germline, CDR1 is MNHEY and CDR2 is SMNVEV (reference sequence). Trimming pared 3 bases from V and 5 bases from J, leaving 11 bases between. CDR3 length equals 13 residues. CDR3 sequence: CASSFNPPDEQYF. CDR3 bases: TGTGCCAGCAGTTTCAACCCGCCAGACGAGCAGTACTTC.

The genes are TRBV5-4 and TRBJ2-3, with 7 bases matching TRBD1. The ends lost 5 bases at V and 4 bases at J; junction bases unmatched: 7. This CDR3 has 14 residues. CDR1 SGHNT and CDR2 YYREEE come from the germline V gene (reference sequence). As DNA, the CDR3 is TGTGCCAGCAGTACTAACAGGGGTTCAGATACGCAGTATTTT. Protein: CASSTNRGSDTQYF.

The table lists this clone with a count of one. The chain is built from TRBV29-1 and TRBJ2-5; 7 bases are shared with TRBD2. This CDR3 contains 12 residues. Germline values: CDR1 SQVTM, CDR2 ANQGSEA. The junction had 3 bases not matched to a gene; V was cut back by 3 bases and J by 5 bases. The CDR3 region has the DNA TGCAGCGTTGAGGGGGGGGTTGAGACCCAGTACTTC. Amino acid sequence: CSVEGGVETQYF.

This clone was picked up a small number of times. The chain is built from TRBV19 and TRBJ1-5; D is undetermined. This CDR3 comprises 14 residues. V lost 6 bases to trimming and J lost 9 bases, with 18 bases between them. Looked up from germline, CDR1 is LNHDA and CDR2 is SQIVND (reference sequence). CDR3 sequence reads: CASREGRSSGPQHF. The CDR3 DNA reads as TGTGCCAGTAGGGAAGGACGGTCAAGCGGGCCCCAGCATTTT.

Here the CDR3 DNA reads TGTGCCAGCAGCTTAGCGGTAGGACAGGGTATCATGTACGAGCAGTACTTC. Its translation is CASSLAVGQGIMYEQYF. The chain is built from TRBV7-9 and TRBJ2-7, with 8 bases identical to TRBD1. The CDR3 covers 17 residues. Germline-derived CDR1 and CDR2 are SEHNR and FQNEAQ (reference sequence). Trimming took 0 bases from V and 4 from J; bases not matched to a gene: 11.

This rearrangement joins TRBV6-6 to TRBJ2-5; 8 positions match TRBD1. The DNA end lines up better with TRBJ2-7; the J call may be wrong. The CDR3 loop spans 14 amino acids. The germline V gene encodes CDR1 MNHNY and CDR2 SVGAGI (reference sequence). The CDR3: CASSTDRGNYEQYF. CDR3 DNA: TGTGCCAGCAGCACTGACAGGGGCAACTACGAGCAGTACTTC.

The chain has TRBV28 and TRBJ2-2; possible D gene TRBD2, 7 bases. The germline V gene encodes CDR1 MDHEN and CDR2 SYDVKM. The CDR3 covers 16 residues. V was shortened by 7 bases and J by 7 bases, with 22 bases between the two germline ends. In nucleotides, the CDR3 is TGTGCCAGCACATTATCTGGGGGGGGCCTAGGCGGGGAGCTGTTTTTT. The encoded protein is CASTLSGGGLGGELFF.